This T cell receptor beta chain was sequenced in a study of cytomegalovirus exposure and HLA in healthy donors. The study, taken as a whole, reports: Analysis performed later showed TCR beta chains linked to HLA being more clonally expanded than equally common others. Sequencing probably produced one cluster of sequence variants that were highly shared. A list of roughly 180 TCR beta chains associated with cytomegalovirus was given.

The germline gives CDR1 SGHAT, CDR2 FQNNGV. There are 16 residues in the CDR3. V was pared by 5 bases and J by 5 bases, with 8 bases of the junction left unmatched. This PCR relied on a set of 60 Vbeta primers and 13 Jbeta primers. This table comes from immunoSEQ multiplex PCR, and its TCRdb copy is limited to in-frame clones, with some not included. The sample consists of 150,000 to 200,000 clones, roughly 13% of them appearing once. As regards this clone: Its antigen is not known.

The sample consisted of PBMCs. The receptor was derived from a man between 50 and 59 years old in good health and CMV-seropositive. The rearrangement uses TRBV11-2 and TRBJ2-3; 12 bases line up with TRBD2. CDR3 region: CASSPLAGGPRDTQYF. The DNA of the CDR3 is TGTGCCAGCAGCCCTCTAGCGGGGGGGCCTAGAGATACGCAGTATTTT.